This passage covers 27 T cell receptor beta chains from one sample sequenced in a study of radiation and T cells in renal cell carcinoma. Time point reported: blood 2 weeks post-SBRT. Noted treatment: 15 Gy SBRT to primary tumor, nephrectomy 4 weeks later. Sequenced by immunoSEQ multiplex PCR; TCRdb stores in-frame clones only, minus some. The sample carries about 150,000 clones, 87% recorded once. Sequenced here: blood, sampled from a patient whose treatment included radiotherapy and nephrectomy. The receptor source for this set is a woman between 45 and 65 years old with renal cell carcinoma.

The rearrangement links TRBV7-8 to TRBJ2-2; 12 bases fit TRBD2. Germline CDR1 SGHVS, CDR2 FQNEAQ. This CDR3 has 18 amino acids. V was pared by 1 base and J by 3 bases, with 6 bases of the junction left unmatched. The CDR3 here is CASSLEASGGADTGELFF. The CDR3, as DNA: TGTGCCAGCAGCTTAGAGGCTAGCGGGGGGGCAGACACCGGGGAGCTGTTTTTT. Based on the CDR3 plus reference TRBV7-8 and TRBJ2-2, the full variable domain is GAGVSQSPRYKVAKRGQDVALRCDPISGHVSLFWYQQALGQGPEFLTYFQNEAQLDKSGLPSDRFFAERPEGSVSTLKIQRTQQEDSAVYLCASSLEASGGADTGELFFGEGSRLTVL.

This clone was picked up a small number of times. The rearrangement links TRBV9 to TRBJ1-5, with D possibly being TRBD1 (6 bases). The V and J ends lost 4 bases and 4 bases respectively, with 15 bases between them. Germline loops: CDR1 SGDLS, CDR2 YYNGEE. This CDR3 region has 15 residues. CDR3 in DNA: TGTGCCAGCAGCCAAGGTTGGGGGCAAAATCAGCCCCAGCATTTT. It is translated as CASSQGWGQNQPQHF.

A few counts support this clone. The rearrangement joins TRBV7-9 to TRBJ2-7, with D perhaps TRBD2 (6 bases). Germline-derived CDR1 and CDR2 are SEHNR and FQNEAQ (reference sequence). V was clipped by 5 bases and J by 5 bases, with 16 bases between them. This CDR3 contains 14 residues. CDR3 DNA: TGTGCCAGCAGCCCTCAAAGGGGAGGCCACGAGCAGTACTTC. As protein: CASSPQRGGHEQYF.

The chain has TRBV6-5 and TRBJ1-6; D might be TRBD1 (5 bases). The ends were cut back, 2 bases at V and 5 bases at J, with 10 bases in the middle. CDR1 is MNHEY and CDR2 is SVGAGI in the germline V gene. CDR3 length: 15 residues. CDR3: CASSYRGRNNSPLHF. The CDR3 coding sequence is TGTGCCAGCAGTTACCGGGGACGAAATAATTCACCCCTCCACTTT.

This clone was counted between two and nine times. This chain uses TRBV5-1 with TRBJ1-6, with D hard to call. V was trimmed by 0 bases and J by 0 bases, leaving 7 bases between them. This CDR3 has 16 residues. Germline-derived CDR1 and CDR2 are SGHRS and YFSETQ. Here the CDR3 reads CASSLEGRSYNSPLHF. In DNA form, the CDR3 reads TGCGCCAGCAGCTTGGAAGGTCGCTCCTATAATTCACCCCTCCACTTT.

This chain joins TRBV15 and TRBJ1-6, with 7 bases fitting TRBD1. Trimming cost V 0 bases and J 10 bases; bases outside gene matches: 6. CDR1 is LNHNV, CDR2 YYDKDF, per germline (reference sequence). This CDR3 is built from 15 residues. The CDR3, as DNA: TGTGCCACCAGCAGAGACAGGGGGTTTGGGTCACCCCTCCACTTT. This gives the protein CATSRDRGFGSPLHF.

This chain links TRBV7-3 with TRBJ2-3; D might be TRBD1 or TRBD2, each matching 5 bases. The CDR3 runs to 16 residues. With 2 bases removed from V and 0 bases from J, the gap between germline ends came to 12 bases. The germline CDR1 and CDR2 sequences are SGHTA and FQGTGA. The CDR3 DNA sequence: TGTGCCAGCAGCTTACTACCCGAGGGGAGCACAGATACGCAGTATTTT. This codes for CASSLLPEGSTDTQYF.

The rearrangement joins TRBV5-6 to TRBJ2-6; 9 bases line up with TRBD1. This CDR3 comprises 18 residues. Germline CDR1 reads SGHDT; CDR2 reads YYEEEE. The junction had 4 bases not matched to a gene; V was cut back by 0 bases and J by 0 bases. The CDR3 DNA is TGTGCCAGCAGCTTGGGTTACAGGGGGCTCTCTGGGGCCAACGTCCTGACTTTC. It specifies CASSLGYRGLSGANVLTF.

The rearrangement joins TRBV29-1 to TRBJ2-1; D assignment may be TRBD1 or TRBD2 (5 bases each). From germline, CDR1 is SQVTM and CDR2 ANQGSEA. The CDR3 totals 16 residues. Deletions cut 3 bases from V and 1 base from J, with 16 bases between. The CDR3 region is CSVDHQRGVSYNEQFF. In DNA form, the CDR3 reads TGCAGCGTTGATCACCAGAGGGGTGTTTCCTACAATGAGCAGTTCTTC.

The chain couples TRBV5-1 to TRBJ1-2, with 8 bases that match TRBD1. Germline V gene data show CDR1 as SGHRS and CDR2 as YFSETQ. The CDR3 runs to 14 residues. The V gene end was trimmed by 3 bases and the J gene end by 6 bases; junction bases not matched to a gene: 7. The CDR3 bases are TGCGCCAGCAGCTCGCCGACAGGGGTGCATGGCTACACCTTC. Translation: CASSSPTGVHGYTF.

This clone appeared a single time. This sequence joins TRBV25-1 and TRBJ1-6, with D unclear. The V gene lost 6 bases and the J gene lost 10 bases, with 16 bases spanning the gap. The CDR3 has 14 amino acids. Germline loops: CDR1 MGHDK, CDR2 SYGVNS. In nucleotides, the CDR3 is TGTGCCAGCAGGGGTTTCGGGGTTGAATCACCCCTCCACTTT. As protein: CASRGFGVESPLHF.

The V gene is TRBV2, the J gene TRBJ1-1; TRBD1 might be the D (6 bases). V lost 1 base and J lost 4, with 10 bases in between. This CDR3 region has 14 residues. From germline, CDR1 is SNHLY and CDR2 FYNNEI. CDR3 loop: CASSEDRAGTEAFF. CDR3 in DNA: TGTGCCAGCAGTGAAGACAGGGCGGGCACTGAAGCTTTCTTT.

The rearrangement uses TRBV6-1 and TRBJ1-1; possible D gene TRBD1, 6 bases. V was shortened by 2 bases and J by 5 bases, with 21 bases between the two germline ends. This CDR3 has 17 residues. From germline, CDR1 is MNHNS and CDR2 SASEGT. CDR3 in DNA: TGTGCCAGCAGTGAATTCGGGGGGCCAGGCTCTCGGACTGAAGCTTTCTTT. Amino acid sequence: CASSEFGGPGSRTEAFF.

The chain recombines TRBV7-2 with TRBJ1-4; unclear D gene. The germline gives CDR1 SGHTA, CDR2 FQGNSA. CDR3 length equals 13 residues. V was trimmed by 5 bases and J by 5 bases, leaving 9 bases between them. CDR3 coding DNA: TGTGCCAGCAGCCGAGGAGTGAATGAAAAACTGTTTTTT. This encodes CASSRGVNEKLFF. Full variable domain (rest looked up from reference TRBV7-2 and TRBJ1-4): GAGVSQSPSNKVTEKGKDVELRCDPISGHTALYWYRQSLGQGLEFLIYFQGNSAPDKSGLPSDRFSAERTGGSVSTLTIQRTQQEDSAVYLCASSRGVNEKLFFGSGTQLSVL.

The chain links TRBV5-1 to TRBJ1-3; D gene uncertain. The V and J ends lost 1 base and 0 bases respectively, with 11 bases between them. There are 16 residues in the CDR3. Germline V gene lookup returns CDR1 SGHRS and CDR2 YFSETQ. CDR3 sequence: CASSLTGPISGNTIYF. The CDR3 DNA follows: TGCGCCAGCAGCTTGACCGGGCCAATCTCTGGAAACACCATATATTTT. Full variable domain (rest looked up from reference TRBV5-1 and TRBJ1-3): KAGVTQTPRYLIKTRGQQVTLSCSPISGHRSVSWYQQTPGQGLQFLFEYFSETQRNKGNFPGRFSGRQFSNSRSEMNVSTLELGDSALYLCASSLTGPISGNTIYFGEGSWLTVV.

The V and J genes are TRBV7-2 and TRBJ1-2, with a weak D call TRBD1 (6 bases). The V gene lost 1 base and the J gene lost 0 bases, with 12 bases spanning the gap. The V gene's germline CDR1 is SGHTA and CDR2 FQGNSA. The CDR3 length is 16 residues. The CDR3 sequence: CASSLGAGVANYGYTF. CDR3 bases: TGTGCCAGCAGCTTAGGAGCAGGGGTAGCTAACTATGGCTACACCTTC. Full variable domain (remainder filled in from reference TRBV7-2 and TRBJ1-2): GAGVSQSPSNKVTEKGKDVELRCDPISGHTALYWYRQSLGQGLEFLIYFQGNSAPDKSGLPSDRFSAERTGGSVSTLTIQRTQQEDSAVYLCASSLGAGVANYGYTFGSGTRLTVV.

This clone was seen a handful of times. The chain joins TRBV25-1 to TRBJ2-1; TRBD2 aligns across 7 bases. The CDR3 has 16 residues. CDR1 is MGHDK and CDR2 is SYGVNS in the germline V gene. Germline trimming cut 4 bases from V and 0 bases from J; bases unmatched to any gene: 6. CDR3 in amino acids: CASSGPGGSSYNEQFF. The CDR3 DNA reads TGTGCCAGCAGTGGACCCGGGGGGAGCTCCTACAATGAGCAGTTCTTC. Full variable domain (remainder filled in from reference TRBV25-1 and TRBJ2-1): EADIYQTPRYLVIGTGKKITLECSQTMGHDKMYWYQQDPGMELHLIHYSYGVNSTEKGDLSSESTVSRIRTEHFPLTLESARPSHTSQYLCASSGPGGSSYNEQFFGPGTRLTVL.

This clone was detected once. The genes are TRBV18 and TRBJ1-4, with unresolved D. Germline assignment: CDR1 KGHSH and CDR2 LQKENI. There are 13 residues in the CDR3. Trimming pared 2 bases from V and 10 bases from J, leaving 11 bases between. The CDR3 nucleotides read TGTGCCAGCTCACCAGACCAGGTCACAAAACTGTTTTTT. Translating it yields CASSPDQVTKLFF. Together with reference TRBV18 and TRBJ1-4, the CDR3 gives the full variable domain: NAGVMQNPRHLVRRRGQEARLRCSPMKGHSHVYWYRQLPEEGLKFMVYLQKENIIDESGMPKERFSAEFPKEGPSILRIQQVVRGDSAAYFCASSPDQVTKLFFGSGTQLSVL.

The rearrangement uses TRBV7-8 and TRBJ2-3; the D gene is possibly TRBD2 (7 bases). Looked up from germline, CDR1 is SGHVS and CDR2 is FQNEAQ. V was cut by 2 bases and J by 4 bases, with 13 bases left in between. The CDR3 covers 15 residues. This CDR3 reads CASSLSGGQADTQYF. The CDR3 nucleotides read TGTGCCAGCAGCTTATCGGGGGGCCAAGCAGATACGCAGTATTTT.

The chain combines TRBV6-5 with TRBJ2-1; D possibly corresponds to TRBD2 (6 bases). CDR1 is MNHEY and CDR2 is SVGAGI in the germline V gene. V was cut by 4 bases and J by 4 bases, with 14 bases left in between. The CDR3 is 15 amino acids. The CDR3 region has the DNA TGTGCCAGCAGTTCCGGGAGTCTTCTATACAATGAGCAGTTCTTC. Its protein product is CASSSGSLLYNEQFF.

The rearrangement joins TRBV5-1 to TRBJ2-3, with D perhaps given as TRBD1 or TRBD2 (6 bases each). V was trimmed by 0 bases and J by 1 base, leaving 9 bases between them. The CDR3 length is 15 residues. Germline V lookup: CDR1 SGHRS, CDR2 YFSETQ. The CDR3 coding sequence is TGCGCCAGCAGCTTGGACGGGGGCGGCACAGATACGCAGTATTTT. The encoded protein is CASSLDGGGTDTQYF.

In its sample, this clone was seen once. This chain connects TRBV4-1 to TRBJ2-6; D unclear. V was shortened by 0 bases and J by 0 bases, with 9 bases between the two germline ends. The CDR3 runs 17 residues. The germline V gene encodes CDR1 MGHRA and CDR2 YSYEKL. CDR3 bases: TGCGCCAGCAGCCAAGATGTCCAGAACTCTGGGGCCAACGTCCTGACTTTC. Protein: CASSQDVQNSGANVLTF.

This sequence joins TRBV5-1 and TRBJ2-3, with 12 bases that match TRBD2. Germline CDR1 and CDR2: SGHRS and YFSETQ. V lost 3 bases, J lost 9 bases, and 11 bases stayed unmatched. The CDR3 is made up of 16 amino acids. The CDR3 here is CASSSTTSGGPATQYF. The CDR3 nucleotides read TGCGCCAGCAGCTCAACCACTAGCGGGGGGCCGGCGACGCAGTATTTT. Looking up the rest from reference TRBV5-1 and TRBJ2-3 gives the full variable domain: KAGVTQTPRYLIKTRGQQVTLSCSPISGHRSVSWYQQTPGQGLQFLFEYFSETQRNKGNFPGRFSGRQFSNSRSEMNVSTLELGDSALYLCASSSTTSGGPATQYFGPGTRLTVL.

DNA of the CDR3: TGTGCCAGTAGTCCGAGCTCCTACAATGAGCAGTTCTTC. This encodes CASSPSSYNEQFF. V is TRBV19 and J is TRBJ2-1, with D hard to call. Trimming removed 5 bases from V and 0 bases from J, with 5 bases in between. The V gene's germline CDR1 is LNHDA and CDR2 SQIVND (reference sequence). CDR3 size: 13 residues.

This chain uses TRBV7-3 with TRBJ2-3; possibly TRBD2 for D (5 bases). Germline lookup yields CDR1 SGHTA and CDR2 FQGTGA. The CDR3 loop spans 15 amino acids. The V end was cut by 5 bases, the J end by 3 bases, with 15 bases between. In DNA, the CDR3 is TGTGCCAGCAGCCTTTTTGCGGGTAGAACAGATACGCAGTATTTT. This translates into CASSLFAGRTDTQYF. The full variable domain, completed using reference TRBV7-3 and TRBJ2-3, is GAGVSQTPSNKVTEKGKYVELRCDPISGHTALYWYRQSLGQGPEFLIYFQGTGAADDSGLPNDRFFAVRPEGSVSTLKIQRTERGDSAVYLCASSLFAGRTDTQYFGPGTRLTVL.

This clone has ten or more counts. The rearrangement links TRBV6-5 to TRBJ1-1; no reliable D call. The length of the CDR3 is 14 residues. Germline-derived CDR1 and CDR2 are MNHEY and SVGAGI. V shed 0 bases and J shed 5 bases, with 10 bases lying between them. The CDR3 loop is CASSYSGGKTEAFF. The DNA for the CDR3 is TGTGCCAGCAGTTACTCCGGTGGGAAAACTGAAGCTTTCTTT.

This clone was seen a few times. The V call is TRBV6-1, the J call TRBJ1-6; 8 positions match TRBD1. This CDR3 is built from 15 residues. The ends lost 1 base at V and 8 bases at J; junction bases unmatched: 4. Germline V lookup: CDR1 MNHNS, CDR2 SASEGT. The CDR3 DNA sequence: TGTGCCAGCAGTGAAGGGTGGACAGGGTATTCACCCCTCCACTTT. Translated, it gives CASSEGWTGYSPLHF.